Below, 4 T cell receptor beta chains from the same sample are listed, as sequenced in a study of blood T cells in healthy people across ages. Together with a sample-barcoded 5' primer, a J-beta primer mix was included in a second PCR lasting roughly 6 to 12 cycles. TCRdb recomputed calls from the 5' RACE reads with MiXCR, one row per CDR3 protein. The sample lists about 580,000 distinct CDR3 sequences, about 45% occurring once. The sequenced sample was blood. These receptors originate from an elderly man in good health.

The gene calls are TRBV4-2 and TRBJ2-7, with 8 nucleotides matching TRBD2. Germline CDR1 reads LGHNA; CDR2 reads YNFKEQ. The CDR3 loop spans 15 amino acids. With V trimmed by 4 bases and J by 2 bases, 7 bases remained unmatched. CDR3 in amino acids: CASSLGAGAPYEQYF. In DNA, the CDR3 is TGTGCCAGCAGCCTTGGAGCGGGAGCTCCCTACGAGCAGTACTTC.

The CDR3 coding sequence is TGTGCCAGCAGACTAGCGGGGGCAGATACGCAGTATTTT. Translating it yields CASRLAGADTQYF. J is TRBJ2-3 and V is TRBV2, with 11 bases lining up with TRBD2. J was trimmed by 4 bases and V by 6 bases; bases with no gene match: 0. Germline lookup yields CDR1 SNHLY and CDR2 FYNNEI. This CDR3 region has 13 residues. Variable domain in full (rest from reference TRBV2 and TRBJ2-3): EPEVTQTPSHQVTQMGQEVILRCVPISNHLYFYWYRQILGQKVEFLVSFYNNEISEKSEIFDDQFSVERPDGSNFTLKIRSTKLEDSAMYFCASRLAGADTQYFGPGTRLTVL.

This chain uses TRBV29-1 with TRBJ2-1; 10 nucleotides agree with TRBD2. Germline trimming cut 4 bases from V and 9 bases from J; bases unmatched to any gene: 12. Germline-derived CDR1 and CDR2 are SQVTM and ANQGSEA. This CDR3 contains 15 residues. As DNA, the CDR3 is TGCAGCGTTGTCAGCGGGGGGGCCATTGGTACTGAGCAGTTCTTC. It translates to CSVVSGGAIGTEQFF.

The chain uses TRBV7-2 and TRBJ2-2; D is ambiguous. Germline V gene data show CDR1 as SGHTA and CDR2 as FQGNSA. V was cut by 1 base and J by 5 bases, with 11 bases left in between. CDR3 length equals 15 residues. The CDR3 protein is CASSLGGQWTGELFF. In DNA, the CDR3 is TGTGCCAGCAGCTTAGGGGGTCAATGGACCGGGGAGCTGTTTTTT.